Sequencing of this T cell receptor beta chain was carried out in a study of blood T cells in healthy people across ages. Study conclusions and caveats: In these data, TCR beta diversity tracked strongly with naive T cell percentage. In the absence of known donor CMV status, changes in expanded clonotypes were possibly confounded. Roughly linear age-related decline in beta diversity appeared, significant by age 40.

A second about 6 to 12 cycle PCR used barcoded and J-beta primers. Every molecule of cDNA carried a tag from a template-switch adaptor with 12 random nucleotides. TCRdb recomputed calls from the 5' RACE reads with MiXCR, one row per CDR3 protein. Of some 900,000 distinct CDR3 sequences in the sample, about 44% were seen once. As to this clonotype: Its antigen is unidentified.

Sequenced material: blood. The sequence came from a man younger than 45 in good health.

CDR3 in DNA: TGTGCCAGCTCACCCAGACAGGGGCGAAACGAGCAGTACTTC. Its protein product is CASSPRQGRNEQYF. The chain recombines TRBV18 with TRBJ2-7, with 8 bases aligning to TRBD1. This CDR3 spans 14 amino acids. V shed 3 bases and J 5 bases; nucleotides not matched to a gene: 6. The germline V gene encodes CDR1 KGHSH and CDR2 LQKENI.